This TCR beta chain stems from a study of blood T cell repertoires in COVID-19. As for the study in general: The study drew acute and convalescent COVID-19 samples from the United States, Italy and Spain. T cells, B-cell-depleted T cells, or PBMCs supplied cDNA or gDNA.

This CDR3 contains 19 residues. Original data processing: Estimated nucleated cell counts came from reference gene primer amplification. Produced via immunoSEQ multiplex PCR; TCRdb's table is partial and in-frame only. The V and J calls and clone size are taken from that table; D and trimming were inferred from the DNA. This table has 100,000 to 150,000 clones, 70% to 85% appearing once. This sequence joins TRBV21-1 and TRBJ2-1; TRBD1, the table's D call, lacks a check against the DNA. TRBV21-1 is assigned pseudogene status. The source is a woman in her forties or fifties with acute or convalescent COVID-19. The sample comprised peripheral blood. The CDR3 DNA is TGTGCCAGCAGCAAAGCGACCGAGACAGGGATAACCTCCTACAATGAGCAGTTCTTC. The encoded protein is CASSKATETGITSYNEQFF.